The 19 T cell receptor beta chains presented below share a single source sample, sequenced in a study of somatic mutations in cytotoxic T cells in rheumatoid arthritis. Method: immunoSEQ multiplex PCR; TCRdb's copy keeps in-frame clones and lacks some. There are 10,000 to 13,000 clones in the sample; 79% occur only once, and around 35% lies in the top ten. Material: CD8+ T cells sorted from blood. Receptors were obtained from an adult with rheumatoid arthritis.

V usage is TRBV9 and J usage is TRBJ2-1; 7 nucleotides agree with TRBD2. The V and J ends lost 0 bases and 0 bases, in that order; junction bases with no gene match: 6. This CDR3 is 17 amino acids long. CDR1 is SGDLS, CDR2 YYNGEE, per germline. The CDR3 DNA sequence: TGTGCCAGCAGCGTAGCTTGGGGGGGGACCTCCTACAATGAGCAGTTCTTC. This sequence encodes CASSVAWGGTSYNEQFF.

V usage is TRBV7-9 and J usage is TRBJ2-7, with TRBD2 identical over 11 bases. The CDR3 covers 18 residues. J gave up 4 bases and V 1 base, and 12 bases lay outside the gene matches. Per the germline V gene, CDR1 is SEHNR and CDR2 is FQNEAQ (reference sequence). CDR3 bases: TGTGCCAGCAGCTTAGTACTAGCGGGAGACGTACGTGTTTACGAGCAGTACTTC. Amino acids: CASSLVLAGDVRVYEQYF.

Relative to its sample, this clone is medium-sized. CDR3 sequence (DNA): TGTGCCAGCAGCTGGACAGGGACCGGCACCGGGGAGCTGTTTTTT. This encodes CASSWTGTGTGELFF. This chain links TRBV7-9 with TRBJ2-2; TRBD1 aligns across 8 bases. Germline CDR1 and CDR2: SEHNR and FQNEAQ (reference sequence). The V gene end was trimmed by 4 bases and the J gene end by 4 bases; junction bases not matched to a gene: 5. This CDR3 has 15 residues. Supplemented by reference TRBV7-9 and TRBJ2-2, the full variable domain reads DTGVSQNPRHKITKRGQNVTFRCDPISEHNRLYWYRQTLGQGPEFLTYFQNEAQLEKSRLLSDRFSAERPKGSFSTLEIQRTEQGDSAMYLCASSWTGTGTGELFFGEGSRLTVL.

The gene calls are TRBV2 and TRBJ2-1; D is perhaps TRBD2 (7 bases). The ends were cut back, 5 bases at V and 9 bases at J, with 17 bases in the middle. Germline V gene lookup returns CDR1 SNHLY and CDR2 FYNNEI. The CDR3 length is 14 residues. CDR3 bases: TGTGCCAGCAGTCCGGGGGGCCTCCTCCGTGAGCAGTTCTTC. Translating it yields CASSPGGLLREQFF.

The CDR3 spells CASLGQGISGANVLTF. Written as DNA, the CDR3 is TGTGCCAGCCTTGGACAGGGGATATCTGGGGCCAACGTCCTGACTTTC. The chain is built from TRBV2 and TRBJ2-6; 9 nucleotides match TRBD1. The CDR3 length is 16 residues. The trim removed 8 bases at V and 1 base at J, leaving 6 bases unmatched. Germline V gene sequence: CDR1 SNHLY, CDR2 FYNNEI.

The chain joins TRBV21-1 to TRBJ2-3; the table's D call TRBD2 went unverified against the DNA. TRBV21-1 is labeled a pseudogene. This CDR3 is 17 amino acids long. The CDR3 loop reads CASSSGTSGKSSDTQYF. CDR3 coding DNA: TGTGCCAGCAGCAGCGGGACTAGCGGTAAGTCTTCAGATACGCAGTATTTT.

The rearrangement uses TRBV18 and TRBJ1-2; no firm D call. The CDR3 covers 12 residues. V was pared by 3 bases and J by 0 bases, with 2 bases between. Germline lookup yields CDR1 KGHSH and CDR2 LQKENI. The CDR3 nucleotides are TGTGCCAGCTCACCGTCTAACTATGGCTACACCTTC. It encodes CASSPSNYGYTF.

The CDR3: CASSIPWLAGGSYNEQFF. CDR3 sequence (DNA): TGTGCCAGTAGTATCCCGTGGCTAGCGGGAGGGTCCTACAATGAGCAGTTCTTC. V usage is TRBV19 and J usage is TRBJ2-1, with 12 bases that match TRBD2. This CDR3 is built from 18 residues. After removal of 3 bases from V and 1 base from J, the junction contained 7 bases not matched to a gene. Per germline, CDR1 LNHDA and CDR2 SQIVND (reference sequence).

Here the CDR3 reads CASSLDLGGRNTGELFF. The CDR3 bases are TGCGCCAGCAGCTTGGATCTCGGCGGGAGGAACACCGGGGAGCTGTTTTTT. The V call is TRBV5-1, the J call TRBJ2-2; TRBD2 matches at 7 bases. CDR1 and CDR2 (germline): SGHRS, YFSETQ. The CDR3 runs 17 residues. V lost 0 bases to trimming and J lost 1 base; unmatched junction nucleotides: 6.

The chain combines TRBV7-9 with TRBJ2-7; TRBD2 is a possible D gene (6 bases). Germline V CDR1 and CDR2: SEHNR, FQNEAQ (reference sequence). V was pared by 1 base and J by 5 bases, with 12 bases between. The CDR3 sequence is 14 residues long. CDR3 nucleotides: TGTGCCAGCAGCTTAGTTACGGGAGACCACGAGCAGTACTTC. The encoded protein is CASSLVTGDHEQYF.

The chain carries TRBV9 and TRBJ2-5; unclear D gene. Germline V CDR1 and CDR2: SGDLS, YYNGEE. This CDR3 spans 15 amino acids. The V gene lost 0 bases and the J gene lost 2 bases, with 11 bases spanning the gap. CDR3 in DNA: TGTGCCAGCAGCGTAGATGGGCTTCGTCAAGAGACCCAGTACTTC. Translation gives CASSVDGLRQETQYF. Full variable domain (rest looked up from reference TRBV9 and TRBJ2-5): DSGVTQTPKHLITATGQRVTLRCSPRSGDLSVYWYQQSLDQGLQFLIQYYNGEERAKGNILERFSAQQFPDLHSELNLSSLELGDSALYFCASSVDGLRQETQYFGPGTRLLVL.

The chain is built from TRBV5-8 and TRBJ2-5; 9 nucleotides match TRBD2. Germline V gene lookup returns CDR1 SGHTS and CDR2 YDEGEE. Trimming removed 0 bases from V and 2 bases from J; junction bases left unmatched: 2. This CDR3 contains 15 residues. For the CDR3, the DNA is TGTGCCAGCAGCTTGGTAGCGGGGGCGCAAGAGACCCAGTACTTC. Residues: CASSLVAGAQETQYF.

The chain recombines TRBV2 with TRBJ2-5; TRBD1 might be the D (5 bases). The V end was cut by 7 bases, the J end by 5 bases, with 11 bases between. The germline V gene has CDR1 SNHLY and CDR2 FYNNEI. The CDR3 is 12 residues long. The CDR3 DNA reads TGTGCCAGCAAAGGGGCAGAGGAGACCCAGTACTTC. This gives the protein CASKGAEETQYF.

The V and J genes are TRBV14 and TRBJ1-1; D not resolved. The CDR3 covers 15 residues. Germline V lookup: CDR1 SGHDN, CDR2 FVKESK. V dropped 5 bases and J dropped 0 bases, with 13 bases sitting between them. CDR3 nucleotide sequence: TGTGCCAGCAGCTTAGGGAGGATAGTGAACACTGAAGCTTTCTTT. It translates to CASSLGRIVNTEAFF.

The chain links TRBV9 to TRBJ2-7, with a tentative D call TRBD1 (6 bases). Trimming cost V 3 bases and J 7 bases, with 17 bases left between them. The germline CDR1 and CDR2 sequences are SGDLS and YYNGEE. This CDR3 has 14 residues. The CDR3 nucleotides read TGTGCCAGCAGCGGGCCCCGGGACACCAGGGAGCAGTACTTC. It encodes CASSGPRDTREQYF.

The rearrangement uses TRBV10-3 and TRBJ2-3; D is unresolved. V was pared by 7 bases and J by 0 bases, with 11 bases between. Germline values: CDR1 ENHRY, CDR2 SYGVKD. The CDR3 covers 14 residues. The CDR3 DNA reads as TGTGCCATCAACGAGGTACCTAGCACAGATACGCAGTATTTT. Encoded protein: CAINEVPSTDTQYF.

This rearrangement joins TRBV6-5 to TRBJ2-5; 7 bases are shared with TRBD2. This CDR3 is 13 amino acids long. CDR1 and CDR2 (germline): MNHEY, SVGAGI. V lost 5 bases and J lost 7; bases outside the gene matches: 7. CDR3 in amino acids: CASSRSGDRTQYF. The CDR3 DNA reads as TGTGCCAGCAGTAGAAGCGGGGATCGGACCCAGTACTTC.

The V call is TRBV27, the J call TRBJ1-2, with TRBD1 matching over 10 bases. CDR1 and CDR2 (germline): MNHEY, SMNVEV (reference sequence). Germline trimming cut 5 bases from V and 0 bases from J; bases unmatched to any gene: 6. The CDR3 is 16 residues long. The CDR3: CASSGTGDLANYGYTF. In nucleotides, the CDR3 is TGTGCCAGCAGTGGGACAGGGGACCTAGCTAACTATGGCTACACCTTC.

The CDR3 sequence is CASSQDGTLNTGELFF. CDR3 coding DNA: TGCGCCAGCAGCCAAGACGGGACACTGAACACCGGGGAGCTGTTTTTT. The chain has TRBV4-3 and TRBJ2-2; D possibly corresponds to TRBD1 (6 bases). Germline V gene sequence: CDR1 LGHNA, CDR2 YSLEER. Trimming pared 0 bases from V and 1 base from J, leaving 9 bases between. The CDR3 sequence is 16 residues long.